The text below deals with one TCR beta chain. Its specificity is unknown. The sample is drawn from a study of lymphopenia after photon versus proton radiotherapy. Study results and caveats: Better survival with proton therapy was suggested as possible, not demonstrated. Under photons, naive T cells and diversity fell while effector/memory populations rose. Oligoclonal CD8+ Temra expansion after nadir drove photon patients' diversity drop. In patients who died, overall survival fell as post-nadir TCR diversity dropped more.

The method was immunoSEQ multiplex PCR; TCRdb's version includes in-frame clones alone and lacks a portion of them. The top ten clones hold roughly 19% of a sample with approximately 25,000 clones, roughly 87% of them seen once. The CDR3 spans 15 residues. Germline lookup yields CDR1 MGHRA and CDR2 YSYEKL. V trimming: 0 bases; J trimming: 4 bases; junction bases outside the gene matches: 3. The specimen comprised peripheral blood, sampled from a patient treated with photon-based radiotherapy. The chain carries TRBV4-1 and TRBJ1-2; 9 bases agree with TRBD1. This clonotype was sampled from a man in his fifties with gastric cancer. CDR3 protein: CASSQDSQGAYGYTF. The CDR3 DNA is TGCGCCAGCAGCCAAGATTCACAGGGGGCCTATGGCTACACCTTC.